The 27 T cell receptor beta chains presented below share a single source sample, sequenced in a study of T-cell reconstitution after alpha-beta-depleted transplantation in children. The TCRbeta library incorporated unique molecular identifiers. Using its own MiXCR run on the PCR reads, TCRdb lists one record per CDR3 protein. The profile covers a few hundred thousand distinct CDR3 sequences, with around two fifths appearing a single time and under 30% taken by the ten largest. The source material was PBMCs, sampled before TCRalphabeta/CD19-depleted stem cell transplant. The receptors shown here come from a girl aged 2 to 9 with aplastic anemia, due to receive a stem cell transplant.

The chain recombines TRBV12-3 or TRBV12-4 with TRBJ2-3, with 7 positions matching TRBD2. The ends lost 3 bases at V and 3 bases at J; junction bases unmatched: 3. CDR3 length: 14 residues. CDR3 DNA: TGTGCCAGCAGTTTCCGGGAGGAGACAGATACGCAGTATTTT. Translated: CASSFREETDTQYF.

The V gene is TRBV4-1, the J gene TRBJ2-3; 7 bases agree with TRBD2. The CDR3 is 14 amino acids. With 3 bases clipped from V and 4 bases from J, the junction kept 4 bases outside the gene matches. Germline-derived CDR1 and CDR2 are MGHRA and YSYEKL. CDR3: CASSHPLASDTQYF. The CDR3 bases are TGCGCCAGCAGCCACCCACTAGCGTCAGATACGCAGTATTTT.

The rearrangement links TRBV29-1 to TRBJ2-1; no definite D call. Germline lookup yields CDR1 SQVTM and CDR2 ANQGSEA. Trimming left V 2 bases short and J 6 bases short, with 20 bases between. The CDR3 has 16 residues. CDR3 region: CSVEFPRLGALNEQFF. The DNA of the CDR3 is TGCAGCGTTGAATTCCCTAGGCTCGGAGCGCTCAATGAGCAGTTCTTC.

This clonotype was counted ten times or more. V gene TRBV5-1 combines with J gene TRBJ2-6; no definite D call. V dropped 4 bases and J dropped 0 bases, with 8 bases sitting between them. Germline CDR1 SGHRS, CDR2 YFSETQ. The CDR3 loop spans 15 amino acids. Here the CDR3 reads CASSPKGSGANVLTF. CDR3 sequence (DNA): TGCGCCAGCAGCCCCAAAGGCTCTGGGGCCAACGTCCTGACTTTC.

The chain couples TRBV12-3 or TRBV12-4 to TRBJ1-5, with unresolved D. Trimming left V 3 bases short and J 0 bases short, with 9 bases between. This CDR3 is built from 15 residues. The CDR3 spells CASSFRTLSNQPQHF. CDR3 nucleotides: TGTGCCAGCAGTTTTAGGACCCTTAGCAATCAGCCCCAGCATTTT.

The V gene is TRBV29-1, the J gene TRBJ2-3; maybe TRBD2 (5 bases). Between the trimmed V and J ends, which lost 3 bases and 4 bases, there was a span of 20 bases. The V gene's germline CDR1 is SQVTM and CDR2 ANQGSEA. This CDR3 is built from 16 residues. The CDR3 here is CSVEEAWDPQADTQYF. The CDR3 nucleotides are TGCAGCGTTGAGGAGGCCTGGGATCCCCAGGCAGATACGCAGTATTTT.

This clonotype has at least ten counts. This chain links TRBV12-3 or TRBV12-4 with TRBJ1-1; D may be TRBD1 (5 bases). The germline V and J ends were trimmed by 4 bases and 5 bases, with 14 bases remaining between them. The CDR3 length is 14 residues. The CDR3 loop is CASSSPGGVTEAFF. The CDR3 DNA reads TGTGCCAGCAGTTCCCCGGGGGGAGTTACTGAAGCTTTCTTT.

V gene TRBV6-5 combines with J gene TRBJ1-6, with D possibly matching TRBD1 (6 bases). This CDR3 has 14 amino acids. V gave up 2 bases and J gave up 10 bases, with 12 bases separating them. Germline V gene lookup returns CDR1 MNHEY and CDR2 SVGAGI. As DNA, the CDR3 is TGTGCCAGCAGTTACGGCAGGGGAGGGTCACCCCTCCACTTT. This sequence encodes CASSYGRGGSPLHF.

This clonotype has more than one count but fewer than ten. V and J are TRBV12-3 or TRBV12-4 and TRBJ2-2; 12 nucleotides agree with TRBD2. The V gene end was trimmed by 6 bases and the J gene end by 3 bases; junction bases not matched to a gene: 5. There are 16 residues in the CDR3. CDR3 loop: CASRALAGGYTGELFF. The CDR3 DNA reads TGTGCCAGCAGAGCTCTAGCGGGAGGGTACACCGGGGAGCTGTTTTTT.

The chain is built from TRBV6-1 and TRBJ1-3, with TRBD1 matching over 8 bases. The germline gives CDR1 MNHNS, CDR2 SASEGT. V shed 6 bases, J shed 4 bases, and the junction held 5 bases outside the gene matches. The CDR3 is made up of 14 amino acids. The CDR3 is CASSSTGVGNTIYF. CDR3 DNA: TGTGCCAGCAGCTCGACAGGGGTCGGAAACACCATATATTTT.

The rearrangement uses TRBV2 and TRBJ1-5, with D possibly matching TRBD1 (6 bases). Germline CDR1 and CDR2: SNHLY and FYNNEI. V was trimmed by 2 bases and J by 7 bases, leaving 15 bases between them. The CDR3 is 15 residues long. CDR3: CASSEKMLGHQPQHF. CDR3 nucleotide sequence: TGTGCCAGCAGTGAAAAGATGTTGGGACACCAGCCCCAGCATTTT.

The genes are TRBV7-7 and TRBJ2-3; tentative D call: TRBD1 (6 bases). The CDR3 totals 16 residues. The germline V gene has CDR1 SSHAT and CDR2 FNYEAQ (reference sequence). With 1 base removed from V and 5 bases from J, the gap between germline ends came to 16 bases. The CDR3 here is CASSLGTALRGDTQYF. The CDR3 DNA sequence: TGTGCCAGCAGCTTAGGGACAGCCCTGCGTGGAGATACGCAGTATTTT.

The chain joins TRBV15 to TRBJ2-3; unclear D gene. CDR3 length: 12 residues. Looked up from germline, CDR1 is LNHNV and CDR2 is YYDKDF (reference sequence). V was cut by 0 bases and J by 5 bases, with 3 bases left in between. In DNA form, the CDR3 reads TGTGCCACCAGCAGAGAGGGAGATACGCAGTATTTT. Amino acid sequence: CATSREGDTQYF.

This clonotype was counted only a few times. The genes are TRBV28 and TRBJ1-2, with D perhaps TRBD1 (5 bases). Trimming took off 6 bases at V and 4 bases at J, with 21 bases between the two ends. Germline V gene lookup returns CDR1 MDHEN and CDR2 SYDVKM. The CDR3 is made up of 16 amino acids. Written as DNA, the CDR3 is TGTGCCAGCAGGTCTCCCCGGGCCGGGGGGAGCTATGGCTACACCTTC. Protein: CASRSPRAGGSYGYTF.

This clonotype was observed a few times. J is TRBJ1-2 and V is TRBV5-5; a possible D gene is TRBD1 (5 bases). The CDR3 contains 15 residues. The V gene lost 3 bases and the J gene lost 4 bases, with 16 bases spanning the gap. CDR1 and CDR2 (germline): SGHKS, YYEKEE (reference sequence). CDR3 coding DNA: TGTGCCAGCAGCTCGGACCCGACAGTTGGCTATGGCTACACCTTC. As protein: CASSSDPTVGYGYTF.

This chain joins TRBV6-1 and TRBJ2-3; D remains ambiguous. Per germline, CDR1 MNHNS and CDR2 SASEGT. Between the trimmed V and J ends, which lost 8 bases and 6 bases, there was a span of 18 bases. The CDR3 spans 14 residues. The CDR3 loop is CASALGGAFDTQYF. As DNA, the CDR3 is TGTGCCAGCGCCCTGGGCGGAGCCTTTGATACGCAGTATTTT.

This clonotype was seen ten or more times. The chain couples TRBV12-3 or TRBV12-4 to TRBJ2-1; 13 nucleotides agree with TRBD2. Germline trimming cut 3 bases from V and 5 bases from J; bases unmatched to any gene: 4. This CDR3 is 16 amino acids long. Written as DNA, the CDR3 is TGTGCCAGCAGTTTTCGTGGGACTAGCGGGAACAATGAGCAGTTCTTC. Translation: CASSFRGTSGNNEQFF.

The J gene is TRBJ2-5, the V gene TRBV5-6; D remains ambiguous. The CDR3 loop spans 15 amino acids. Trimming removed 0 bases from V and 5 bases from J, with 14 bases in between. CDR1 is SGHDT and CDR2 is YYEEEE in the germline V gene. The chain's CDR3 is CASSLASPASETQYF. The CDR3 DNA sequence: TGTGCCAGCAGCTTGGCGAGCCCGGCCTCGGAGACCCAGTACTTC. Supplemented by reference TRBV5-6 and TRBJ2-5, the full variable domain reads DAGVTQSPTHLIKTRGQQVTLRCSPKSGHDTVSWYQQALGQGPQFIFQYYEEEERQRGNFPDRFSGHQFPNYSSELNVNALLLGDSALYLCASSLASPASETQYFGPGTRLLVL.

This clonotype was recorded many times. The rearrangement uses TRBV20-1 and TRBJ2-7, with D possibly matching TRBD1 (6 bases). Germline CDR1 and CDR2: DFQATT and SNEGSKA (reference sequence). With 0 bases removed from V and 6 bases from J, the gap between germline ends came to 18 bases. This CDR3 is built from 15 residues. Here the CDR3 DNA reads TGCAGTGCTAGAGATATCTTCAGGGGCTCTCTCGAGCAGTACTTC. The encoded protein is CSARDIFRGSLEQYF.

This chain uses TRBV10-3 with TRBJ1-1, with a weak D call TRBD1 (6 bases). Germline values: CDR1 ENHRY, CDR2 SYGVKD. The CDR3 length is 12 residues. V shed 6 bases and J shed 8 bases, with 13 bases lying between them. In DNA form, the CDR3 reads TGTGCCATCAGCCCCGACAGGTCCGAAGCTTTCTTT. Translated: CAISPDRSEAFF.

CDR3 residues: CASSSGTSGRPPFYEQYF. In DNA form, the CDR3 reads TGTGCCAGCAGCTCGGGGACTAGCGGGAGGCCCCCCTTCTACGAGCAGTACTTC. The rearrangement joins TRBV11-2 to TRBJ2-7; 15 positions agree with TRBD2. The ends lost 4 bases at V and 3 bases at J; junction bases unmatched: 10. The length of the CDR3 is 18 residues. Germline V CDR1 and CDR2: SGHAT, FQNNGV.

V gene TRBV5-5 combines with J gene TRBJ2-1; D is ambiguous. Deletions cut 4 bases from V and 8 bases from J, with 16 bases between. Germline loops: CDR1 SGHKS, CDR2 YYEKEE (reference sequence). The CDR3 consists of 14 residues. The CDR3 DNA reads TGTGCCAGCAGCCGGGTTGAAGCGTTGTATGAGCAGTTCTTC. It translates to CASSRVEALYEQFF.

The chain combines TRBV20-1 with TRBJ2-1; perhaps D is TRBD1 or TRBD2 (5 bases each). V was trimmed by 1 base and J by 4 bases, leaving 11 bases between them. The CDR3 sequence is 14 residues long. Germline V lookup: CDR1 DFQATT, CDR2 SNEGSKA (reference sequence). The CDR3 coding sequence is TGCAGTGCTAGAGGGGGGACCTCTTACAATGAGCAGTTCTTC. It yields the protein CSARGGTSYNEQFF.

This clonotype was observed a few times. The chain recombines TRBV12-5 with TRBJ2-3; 9 bases are shared with TRBD1. This CDR3 is built from 15 residues. Germline CDR1 is LGHNT and CDR2 is FRNRAP. Losses at the gene ends were 6 bases for V and 5 bases for J; bases not matched to a gene: 9. CDR3 region: CASGRGTGQGDTQYF. CDR3 DNA sequence: TGTGCTAGTGGCCGGGGGACAGGGCAGGGAGATACGCAGTATTTT.

The rearrangement links TRBV20-1 to TRBJ2-5; D is perhaps TRBD1 (5 bases). The CDR3 has 13 amino acids. The germline V gene encodes CDR1 DFQATT and CDR2 SNEGSKA (reference sequence). V shed 6 bases and J shed 5 bases, with 16 bases lying between them. Here the CDR3 reads CSAIRTFGETQYF. CDR3 sequence (DNA): TGCAGTGCCATCCGGACATTCGGGGAGACCCAGTACTTC.

The CDR3, as DNA: TGTGCCAGCAGTGAAGGCCCGGGCCCGAACACTGAAGCTTTCTTT. Translated: CASSEGPGPNTEAFF. V gene TRBV6-4 combines with J gene TRBJ1-1; D is unclear. Trimming left V 3 bases short and J 1 base short, with 12 bases between. Germline V gene sequence: CDR1 MRHNA, CDR2 SNTAGT. This CDR3 is 15 amino acids long.

This clonotype showed up just a few times. The genes are TRBV6-2 or TRBV6-3 and TRBJ2-7; TRBD2 matches at 7 bases. CDR1 is MNHEY and CDR2 is SVGEGT in the germline V gene. The CDR3 has 15 amino acids. With V trimmed by 6 bases and J by 3 bases, 11 bases remained unmatched. CDR3 in DNA: TGTGCCAGCAGCCCCTCGGGAGCGGGACTCTACGAGCAGTACTTC. This gives the protein CASSPSGAGLYEQYF.